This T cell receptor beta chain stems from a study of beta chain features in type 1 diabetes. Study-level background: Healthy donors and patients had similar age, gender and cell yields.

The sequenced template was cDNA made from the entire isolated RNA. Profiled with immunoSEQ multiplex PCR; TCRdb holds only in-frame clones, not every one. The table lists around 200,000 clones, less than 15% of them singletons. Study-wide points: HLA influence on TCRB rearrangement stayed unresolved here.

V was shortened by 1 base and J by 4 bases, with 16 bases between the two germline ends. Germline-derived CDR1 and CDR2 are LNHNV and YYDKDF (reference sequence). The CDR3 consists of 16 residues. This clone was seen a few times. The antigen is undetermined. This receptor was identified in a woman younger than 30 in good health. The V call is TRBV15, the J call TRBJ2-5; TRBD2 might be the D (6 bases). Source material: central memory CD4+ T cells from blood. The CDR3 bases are TGTGCCACCAGCAGAGTAGGAGGGAATGGGTTAGAGACCCAGTACTTC. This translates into CATSRVGGNGLETQYF.